This TCR beta chain was sequenced for a study of post-analysis software for immune sequencing data. Study results and caveats: About five TRBV segments, including TRBV5-6, TRBV5-1 and TRBV20-1, were more frequent in patients than controls.

There are 17 residues in the CDR3. Germline V CDR1 and CDR2: LGHNA, YNFKEQ. Remarks on this clonotype: Antigen: not known.

The library was made from cDNA and included unique molecular identifiers. TCRdb reanalysed the PCR reads using MiXCR and keeps one entry per CDR3 protein. This repertoire shows 650,000 to 850,000 distinct CDR3 sequences, more than 45% found once; its top ten account for 4% to 5%. V gene TRBV4-2 combines with J gene TRBJ2-7, with 8 bases lining up with TRBD2. Matching the DNA end better, TRBJ2-5 makes the J call doubtful. Sequencing used blood. This receptor was identified in a girl aged 5-17 years with multiple sclerosis. CDR3 nucleotide sequence: TGTGCCAGCAGCCCGACTCCCCCGGGAGGGGGTCAAGAGACCCAGTACTTC. It is translated as CASSPTPPGGGQETQYF.